This TCR beta chain was sequenced in a study of control samples from healthy donors and cancer patients. The CDR3 is 14 amino acids. The germline V gene has CDR1 LNHDA and CDR2 SQIVND (reference sequence). V was trimmed by 3 bases and J by 4 bases, leaving 11 bases between them. Some clones are missing from TCRdb's copy, which holds only in-frame ones; the method was immunoSEQ multiplex PCR. In the table there are 84,000 or so clones, about nine tenths of which are singletons. V and J are TRBV19 and TRBJ2-3, with a possible D match to TRBD2 (5 bases). The origin of this receptor is a young man in good health. The sequencing sample was made of blood. CDR3 sequence (DNA): TGTGCCAGTAGTATGGGTGGGAGTGCAGATACGCAGTATTTT. Protein sequence: CASSMGGSADTQYF.